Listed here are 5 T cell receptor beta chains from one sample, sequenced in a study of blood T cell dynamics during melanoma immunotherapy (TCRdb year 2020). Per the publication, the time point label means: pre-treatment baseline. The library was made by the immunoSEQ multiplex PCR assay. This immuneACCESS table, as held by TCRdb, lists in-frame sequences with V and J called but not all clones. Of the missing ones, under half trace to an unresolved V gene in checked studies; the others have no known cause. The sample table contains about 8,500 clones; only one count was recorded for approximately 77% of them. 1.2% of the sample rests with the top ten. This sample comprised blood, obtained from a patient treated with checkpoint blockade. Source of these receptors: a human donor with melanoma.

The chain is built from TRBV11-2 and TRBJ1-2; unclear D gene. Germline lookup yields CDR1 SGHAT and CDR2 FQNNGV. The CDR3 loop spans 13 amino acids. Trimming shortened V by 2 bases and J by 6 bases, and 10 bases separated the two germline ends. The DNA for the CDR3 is TGTGCCAGCAGCTTAAATGGTTGGAATGGCTACACCTTC. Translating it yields CASSLNGWNGYTF.

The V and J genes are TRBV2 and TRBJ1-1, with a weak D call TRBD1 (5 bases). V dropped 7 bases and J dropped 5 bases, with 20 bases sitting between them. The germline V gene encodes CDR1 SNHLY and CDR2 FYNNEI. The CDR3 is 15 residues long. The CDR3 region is CASISPTGVQTEAFF. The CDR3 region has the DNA TGTGCCAGCATCTCCCCAACAGGCGTACAGACTGAAGCTTTCTTT.

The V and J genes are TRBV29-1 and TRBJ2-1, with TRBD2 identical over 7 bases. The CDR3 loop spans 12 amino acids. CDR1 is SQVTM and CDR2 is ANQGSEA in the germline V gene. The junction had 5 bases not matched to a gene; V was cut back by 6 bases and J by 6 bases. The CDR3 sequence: CSVGSSGNEQFF. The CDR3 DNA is TGCAGCGTCGGATCTAGCGGCAATGAGCAGTTCTTC.

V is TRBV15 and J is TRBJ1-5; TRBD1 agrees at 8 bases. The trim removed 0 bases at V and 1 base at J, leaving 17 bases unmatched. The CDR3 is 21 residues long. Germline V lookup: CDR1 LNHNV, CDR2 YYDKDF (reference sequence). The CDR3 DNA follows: TGTGCCACCAGCAGAGATGGCTCTGGCAGGGGGCGGGGGCCAAGCAATCAGCCCCAGCATTTT. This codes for CATSRDGSGRGRGPSNQPQHF.

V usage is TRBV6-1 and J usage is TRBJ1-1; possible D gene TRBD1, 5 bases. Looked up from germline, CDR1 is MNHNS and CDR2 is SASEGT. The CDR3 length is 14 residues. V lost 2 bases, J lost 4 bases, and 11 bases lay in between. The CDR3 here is CASSEPGTSTEAFF. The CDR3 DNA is TGTGCCAGCAGTGAACCCGGGACTAGCACTGAAGCTTTCTTT.